This paragraph covers one T cell receptor beta chain sequence. As yet, its antigen is unknown. The source of the sample is a study of PD-1 blockade in mismatch repair-deficient tumors. Mismatch repair deficiency was confirmed in all patients, by PCR or immunohistochemistry. The TCR-sequenced patients were a few responders to pembrolizumab. Whole-study findings and limits: Tumor-resident clones, often absent from pretreatment blood, expanded after pembrolizumab and then contracted.

Only in-frame clones appear in the TCRdb table, and some are missing; sequencing was by immunoSEQ multiplex PCR. The sample has approximately 40,000 clones, 79% seen once. The germline CDR1 and CDR2 sequences are LNHDA and SQIVND (reference sequence). V dropped 8 bases and J dropped 0 bases, with 13 bases sitting between them. The CDR3 has 14 residues. Sequences were derived from peripheral blood, sampled 4 weeks after starting pembrolizumab. The source is an adult with mismatch repair-deficient cancer. V usage is TRBV19 and J usage is TRBJ1-2; unclear D gene. Here the CDR3 DNA reads TGTGCCAGTTGCGACTTCGAGACTAACTATGGCTACACCTTC. It translates to CASCDFETNYGYTF.